The present TCR beta chain was sequenced within a study of blood T cell repertoires in COVID-19 (TCRdb year 2020). Concerning the study at large: Samples from collaborators originated in the United States, Italy and Spain and spanned both the acute and convalescent phases of COVID-19. The prospective study material was composed of cDNA or gDNA derived from T cells, B-cell-depleted T cells, or PBMCs. Deeply sampled blood TCRbeta repertoires from subjects exposed to, actively infected with, or recovered from COVID-19 were included in the dataset. A freely available public database, intended as a resource for researchers studying the immune response to SARS-CoV-2, is where the repertoires were released. Samples were obtained from the ongoing ImmuneRACE study (first 160 participants) and from over 1,000 subjects provided by 6 global collaborators. A de-identified subject ID, COVID-19 status, age in years and sex were almost always included in the sample metadata. HLA class I and class II types, where available, came from metadata supplied by the sample provider rather than from assay-based typing. General findings and caveats noted by the study authors: How much clinical and demographic metadata was included differed by source and by participant, and the metadata was provided uncurated.

Trimming leaves V shorter by 4 bases and J shorter by 1 base, with the junction holding 6 bases beyond the gene matches. The germline V gene provides CDR1 SGHTA and CDR2 FQGTGA. Including cysteine and phenylalanine, the CDR3 has 15 amino acids. CDR3 DNA is the only sequence kept; it has 45 bases, read in frame from the first base. For this clone: Its binding antigen is unknown. There are no base qualities to consult, and no much larger clone falls within one base.

Each collaborating institution followed its own protocols to collect whole blood in K2EDTA tubes. For TCRbeta analysis, collaborator samples were shipped as frozen whole blood, as isolated PBMCs, or as DNA extracted from either sample type. TCRbeta CDR3 regions were amplified from genomic DNA by means of the immunoSEQ Assay, a bias-controlled multiplex PCR. The study's own analysis went as follows. The number of nucleated cells in each sample was estimated by amplification of reference gene primers within the assay. To quantify the absolute abundance of each unique TCRbeta CDR3 rearrangement, sequence reads were collapsed and filtered. For each sample, productive Simpson clonality was calculated as the square root of Simpson's diversity index across productive rearrangements. TCRdb took this table from immuneACCESS and kept in-frame rearrangements with V and J called. Such tables lack part of the clones; where checked against another copy, unresolved V genes explain under half of the gap, and the rest is unexplained. The V and J calls and the clone size are those of that table, but D and trimming were determined from the DNA. The sample data list some 150,000 clones, and around 89% of these were observed just once. The top ten hold 15% of the sample.

The sequencing sample was made of peripheral blood. The receptor chain draws on TRBV7-3 and TRBJ2-7; the junction holds 8 bases that match TRBD1. The sequence derives from a woman between 40 and 55 years old with acute or convalescent COVID-19. The DNA is TGTGCCAGCAGCTCTGGACAGGGCTCGTCCTACGAGCAGTACTTC. Its translation is CASSSGQGSSYEQYF.